This passage covers 2 T cell receptor beta chains from one sample sequenced in a study of cytomegalovirus exposure and HLA in healthy donors. PCR primers comprised 60 Vbeta and 13 Jbeta primers. The protocol was immunoSEQ multiplex PCR, while the TCRdb copy is restricted to in-frame clones and leaves out a portion. The table includes 25,000 to 35,000 clones, about 65% detected once. The specimen sequenced was PBMCs. These receptors came from a man aged 50-60 years in good health and CMV-seropositive.

The rearrangement links TRBV28 to TRBJ2-7; TRBD1 matches 9 bases. The germline gives CDR1 MDHEN, CDR2 SYDVKM. The ends lost 3 bases at V and 5 bases at J; junction bases unmatched: 8. CDR3 length equals 15 residues. In DNA, the CDR3 is TGTGCCAGCAGTTTTCCCGGGACAGGGCGAAACGAGCAGTACTTC. This translates into CASSFPGTGRNEQYF.

The chain employs TRBV28 and TRBJ1-1; 8 bases line up with TRBD1. Germline V gene sequence: CDR1 MDHEN, CDR2 SYDVKM. V gave up 7 bases and J gave up 5 bases; unmatched junction bases: 15. CDR3 length: 16 amino acids. As DNA, the CDR3 is TGTGCCAGCAAATCCCCGCAGGGGGCAGGATGGACTGAAGCTTTCTTT. This sequence encodes CASKSPQGAGWTEAFF. The variable domain in full, with the rest retrieved from reference TRBV28 and TRBJ1-1, is DVKVTQSSRYLVKRTGEKVFLECVQDMDHENMFWYRQDPGLGLRLIYFSYDVKMKEKGDIPEGYSVSREKKERFSLILESASTNQTSMYLCASKSPQGAGWTEAFFGQGTRLTVV.